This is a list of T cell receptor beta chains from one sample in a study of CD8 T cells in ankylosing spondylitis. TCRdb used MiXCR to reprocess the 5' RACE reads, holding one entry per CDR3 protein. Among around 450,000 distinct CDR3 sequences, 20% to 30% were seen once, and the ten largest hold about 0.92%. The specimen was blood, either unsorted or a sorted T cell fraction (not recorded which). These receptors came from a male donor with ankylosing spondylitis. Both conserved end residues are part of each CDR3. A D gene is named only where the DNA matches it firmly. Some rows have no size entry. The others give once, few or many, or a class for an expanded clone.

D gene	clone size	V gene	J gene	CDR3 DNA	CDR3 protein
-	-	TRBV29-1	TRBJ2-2	TGCAGCGTTGGCAGGGGTCAGTCCGGGGAGCTGTTTTTT	CSVGRGQSGELFF
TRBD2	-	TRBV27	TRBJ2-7	TGTGCCAGCAGTCCTTTAGCGGGAGGACGCCCCTACGAGCAGTACTTC	CASSPLAGGRPYEQYF
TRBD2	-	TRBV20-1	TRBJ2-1	TGCAGTGCTCCGACTAGCGGAGTAAATGAGCAGTTCTTC	CSAPTSGVNEQFF
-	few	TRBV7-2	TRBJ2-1	TGTGCCAGCAGCTCAGCCCGGGTAAATGAGCAGTTCTTC	CASSSARVNEQFF
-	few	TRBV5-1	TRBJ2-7	TGCGCCAGCAGCCAAAGGGGGAGGGTACTCGATTACGAGCAGTACTTC	CASSQRGRVLDYEQYF
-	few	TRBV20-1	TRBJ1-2	TGCAGTGCTACAACTCGGGACCAGGGCTACACCTTC	CSATTRDQGYTF
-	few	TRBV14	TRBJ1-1	TGTGCCAGCAGCCAAGTCCCGGGCCGGGCTGAAGCTTTCTTT	CASSQVPGRAEAFF
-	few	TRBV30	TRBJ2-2	TGTGCCTGGATCCGGAGGGGAAACGCGAACACCGGGGAGCTGTTTTTT	CAWIRRGNANTGELFF
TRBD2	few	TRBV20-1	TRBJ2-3	TGCAGTGCTAGTGTTTACGGGGGAGGGACAGATACGCAGTATTTT	CSASVYGGGTDTQYF
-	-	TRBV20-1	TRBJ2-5	TGCAGTGCTAGAGTATACAACCAAGAGACCCAGTACTTC	CSARVYNQETQYF
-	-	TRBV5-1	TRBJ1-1	TGCGCCAGCATGGGGGAGAACACTGAAGCTTTCTTT	CASMGENTEAFF
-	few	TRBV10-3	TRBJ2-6	TGTGCCATCGCAAAACAGGATTCCGTCCTGACTTTC	CAIAKQDSVLTF
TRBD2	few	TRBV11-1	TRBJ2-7	TGTGCCAGCAGCTTATGGCTCCGCGGGGGGATTCTATCCTACGAGCAGTACTTC	CASSLWLRGGILSYEQYF
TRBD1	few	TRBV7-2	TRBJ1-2	TGTGCCAGCAGCTTAGGACAGGGGGCGGACTATGGCTACACCTTC	CASSLGQGADYGYTF
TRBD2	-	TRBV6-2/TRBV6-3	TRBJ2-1	TGTGCCAGCAGCCGTAGCGGGGGGTCCTACAATGAGCAGTTCTTC	CASSRSGGSYNEQFF
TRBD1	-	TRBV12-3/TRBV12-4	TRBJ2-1	TGTGCCAGCAGTGCGGGACAGGAGAAAAATGAGCAGTTCTTC	CASSAGQEKNEQFF
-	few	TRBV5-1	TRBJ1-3	TGCGCCAGCAGCTTGGACACCCGCTCTGGAAACACCATATATTTT	CASSLDTRSGNTIYF
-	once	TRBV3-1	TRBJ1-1	TGTGCCAGCAGCCAAGGAGGTTGGACTGAAGCTTTCTTT	CASSQGGWTEAFF
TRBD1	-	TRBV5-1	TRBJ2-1	TGCGCCAGCAGCTTCTCCGACAGGGGAAGAGGCTACAATGAGCAGTTCTTC	CASSFSDRGRGYNEQFF
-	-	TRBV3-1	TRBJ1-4	TGTGCCAGCAGCCCCTCGCCAGTTAATGAAAAACTGTTTTTT	CASSPSPVNEKLFF
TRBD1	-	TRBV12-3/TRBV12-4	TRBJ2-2	TGTGCCAGCAGACCGACAGGGATAAACACCGGGGAGCTGTTTTTT	CASRPTGINTGELFF
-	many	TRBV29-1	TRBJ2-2	TGCAGCGTTGAAGATAATAGACGGGAGCTGTTTTTT	CSVEDNRRELFF
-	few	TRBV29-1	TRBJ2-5	TGCAGCGCTACGAGGGGGGGCATCCAAGAGACCCAGTACTTC	CSATRGGIQETQYF
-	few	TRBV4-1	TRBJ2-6	TGCGCCAGCAGGCAGGGGTCAGGGAGATCTGGGGCCAACGTCCTGACTTTC	CASRQGSGRSGANVLTF
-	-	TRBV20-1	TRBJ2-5	TGCAGTGCTTGGACAGCCAAAGAGACCCAGTACTTC	CSAWTAKETQYF
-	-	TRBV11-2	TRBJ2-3	TGTGCCAGCAGCCCTCAGGGCTTCGAAGCAGATACGCAGTATTTT	CASSPQGFEADTQYF
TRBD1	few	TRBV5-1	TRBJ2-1	TGCGCCAGCAGCCCCGTAGACAGGGTTGCCTACAATGAGCAGTTCTTC	CASSPVDRVAYNEQFF
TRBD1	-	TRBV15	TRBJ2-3	TGTGCCACCAGCGTTCTAGACAGGGGTGGTACGCAGTATTTT	CATSVLDRGGTQYF
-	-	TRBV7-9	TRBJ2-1	TGTGCCAGCAGCTTAGATAAGGCACCTACCTACAATGAGCAGTTCTTC	CASSLDKAPTYNEQFF
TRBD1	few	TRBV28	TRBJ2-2	TGTGCCAGCATTTCCGGGACAGGGGTCACCGGGGAGCTGTTTTTT	CASISGTGVTGELFF
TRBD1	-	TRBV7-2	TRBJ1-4	TGTGCCAGCAGCTTTCTTCCGGGACAGGCAACTAATGAAAAACTGTTTTTT	CASSFLPGQATNEKLFF
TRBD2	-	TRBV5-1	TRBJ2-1	TGCGCCAGCAGCTTGAACCCTAGCGGGAGACCCAATGAGCAGTTCTTC	CASSLNPSGRPNEQFF
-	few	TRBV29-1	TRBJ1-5	TGCAGCGTGAGGGGCAGCCCAATCCTCAATCAGCCCCAGCATTTT	CSVRGSPILNQPQHF
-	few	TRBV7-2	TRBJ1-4	TGTGCCAGCAGCTTATTAGGGCAAAATGAAAAACTGTTTTTT	CASSLLGQNEKLFF